A selection of T cell receptor beta chains follows, all from one sample in a study of response to subunit inactivated influenza vaccine. MiXCR, applied by TCRdb to the RT-PCR reads, yields one record per CDR3 protein. The repertoire holds 650,000 to 800,000 distinct CDR3 sequences, with approximately 15% as singletons. The sample in question was PBMCs from blood, obtained 14 days before vaccination. Receptors were obtained from a man aged 45-65 years who received an inactivated influenza vaccine. Both conserved end residues are part of each CDR3. A D gene is named only where the DNA matches it firmly. Some rows mark clone size as missing; the rest say once, few, many or name a class of expanded clone.

j_call d_call clone_size v_call cdr3_nt cdr3_aa
TRBJ2-4 NA NA TRBV20-1 TGCAGTGCTAGTAACAGGGTTTACATTCAGTACTTC CSASNRVYIQYF
TRBJ2-5 TRBD2 NA TRBV6-2/TRBV6-3 TGTGCCAGCAGGCGTAGCGGGGGGGCAGGAGAGACCCAGTACTTC CASRRSGGAGETQYF
TRBJ2-2 NA few TRBV5-1 TGCGCCAGCAGCTTCCTCCCGACAGGGAACACCGGGGAGCTGTTTTTT CASSFLPTGNTGELFF
TRBJ1-1 TRBD1 few TRBV6-5 TGTGCCAGCAGTTACTCGGGACAGGGGAGCACTGAAGCTTTCTTT CASSYSGQGSTEAFF
TRBJ2-7 NA NA TRBV19 TGTGCCAGTAAGTCCGGGGCCGGGGAGCAGTACTTC CASKSGAGEQYF
TRBJ2-1 NA few TRBV10-3 TGTGCCATCAGTGCAGCCGCAGACAGAGGCTCAGATGAGCAGTTCTTC CAISAAADRGSDEQFF
TRBJ2-5 TRBD2 many TRBV4-2 TGTGCCAGCAGCCGTGGACTAGCGGGAGGGCCATACCAAGAGACCCAGTACTTC CASSRGLAGGPYQETQYF
TRBJ2-7 NA NA TRBV7-2 TGTGCCAGCAGCTTAAGCCGGCAGGGCAGCGAGCAGTACTTC CASSLSRQGSEQYF
TRBJ1-1 NA NA TRBV11-2 TGTGCCAGCAGCTCCGACAGGAACAATGAAGCTTTCTTT CASSSDRNNEAFF
TRBJ2-1 NA NA TRBV5-6 TGTGCCAGCAGCCGAGCCAACAATGAGCAGTTCTTC CASSRANNEQFF
TRBJ2-2 NA NA TRBV2 TGTGCCAGCAGTGAAGTGGGGGGCACCGGGGAGCTGTTTTTT CASSEVGGTGELFF
TRBJ2-3 NA NA TRBV9 TGTGCCAGCAGCGTTTTGTTAGGGGCCACAGATACGCAGTATTTT CASSVLLGATDTQYF
TRBJ2-5 TRBD2 few TRBV27 TGTGCCAGCAGTTTATTTTTAGCGGGGGGGCAAGAGACCCAGTACTTC CASSLFLAGGQETQYF
TRBJ2-1 TRBD1 few TRBV11-3 TGTGCCAGCAGCCAGACAGGGCCCTCGAACAATGAGCAGTTCTTC CASSQTGPSNNEQFF
TRBJ2-5 NA few TRBV7-9 TGTGCCAGCAGCGAGGACGGCTGGTACCAAGAGACCCAGTACTTC CASSEDGWYQETQYF
TRBJ2-5 NA few TRBV12-3/TRBV12-4 TGTGCCAGCAGACGCAGGGGGGTCGGGGAGACCCAGTACTTC CASRRRGVGETQYF